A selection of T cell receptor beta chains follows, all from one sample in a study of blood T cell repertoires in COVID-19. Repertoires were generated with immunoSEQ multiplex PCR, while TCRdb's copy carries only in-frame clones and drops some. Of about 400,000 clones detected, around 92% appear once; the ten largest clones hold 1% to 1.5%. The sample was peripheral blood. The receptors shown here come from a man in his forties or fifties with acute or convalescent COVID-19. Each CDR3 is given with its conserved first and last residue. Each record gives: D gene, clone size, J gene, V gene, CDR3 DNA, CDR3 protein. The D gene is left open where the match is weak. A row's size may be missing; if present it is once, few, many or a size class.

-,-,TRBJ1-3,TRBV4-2,TGTGCCAGCAGCCAGGCCGCCAATGTCAGGAGGTCTGGAAACACCATATATTTT,CASSQAANVRRSGNTIYF
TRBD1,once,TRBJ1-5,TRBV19,TGTGCCAGTAGTACCTCCGGGACAGGCTATAGCAATCAGCCCCAGCATTTT,CASSTSGTGYSNQPQHF
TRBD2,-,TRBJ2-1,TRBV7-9,TGTGCCAGCAGGTCTCTAGCGGGAGGTCTCAATGAGCAGTTCTTC,CASRSLAGGLNEQFF
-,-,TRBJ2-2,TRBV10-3,TGTGCCATCAGTGAGTCGTCGGGGTCGAACACCGGGGAGCTGTTTTTT,CAISESSGSNTGELFF
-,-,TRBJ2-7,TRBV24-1,TGTGCCACCAGTGACTCGGGGGGCGCACGAGAGCAGTACTTC,CATSDSGGAREQYF
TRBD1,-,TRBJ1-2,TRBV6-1,TGTGCCAGCAGTGACCAGACAGGGATCTATGGCTACACCTTC,CASSDQTGIYGYTF
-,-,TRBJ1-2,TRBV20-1,TGCAGTGCTAGTCCGGGAGACAGTTATGGCTACACCTTC,CSASPGDSYGYTF
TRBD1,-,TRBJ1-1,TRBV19,TGTGCCAGTATCAATACGGGACAGGGGGCTGAAGCTTTCTTT,CASINTGQGAEAFF
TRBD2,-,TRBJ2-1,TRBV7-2,TGTGCCAGCAGCTTAAGCGGGGGGCGCTACAATGAGCAGTTCTTC,CASSLSGGRYNEQFF
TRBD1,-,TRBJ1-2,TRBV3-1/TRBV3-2,TGTGCCAGCAGCTTTCAGGCCGGGACAGGGCATGGCTACACCTTC,CASSFQAGTGHGYTF
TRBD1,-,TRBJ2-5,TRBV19,TGTGCCAGTAGTATTTCAGGGACAGCCCGAAAGACCCAGTACTTC,CASSISGTARKTQYF
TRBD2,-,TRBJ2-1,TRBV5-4,TGTGCCAGCAGCTTGGGGACTAGCGGGAGAAGGGATGAGCAGTTCTTC,CASSLGTSGRRDEQFF
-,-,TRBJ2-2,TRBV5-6,TGTGCCAGCAGCCTGGGACTCCTGAACACCGGGGAGCTGTTTTTT,CASSLGLLNTGELFF
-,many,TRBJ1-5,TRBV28,TGTGCCAGCCTAAGGGGTACAGTGGGGCAGCCCCAGCATTTT,CASLRGTVGQPQHF
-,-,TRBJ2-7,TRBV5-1,TGCGCCAGCAGCTCAGTATCCTACGAGCAGTACTTC,CASSSVSYEQYF
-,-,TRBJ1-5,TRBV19,TGTGCCAGTAGTGAGGCCAGAGGCCAGCCCCAGCATTTT,CASSEARGQPQHF
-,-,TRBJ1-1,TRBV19,TGTGCCAGTTTACGGGGATGGGGGAACACTGAAGCTTTCTTT,CASLRGWGNTEAFF
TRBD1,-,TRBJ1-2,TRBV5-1,TGCGCCAGCAGCTTGGTGGGGATTTCAGGGGGCGGCTACACCTTC,CASSLVGISGGGYTF
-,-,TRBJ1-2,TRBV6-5,TGTGCCAGCAGCCCACTGTCGCGCTATGGCTACACCTTC,CASSPLSRYGYTF
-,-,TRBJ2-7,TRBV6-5,TGTGCCAGCGGCGGGACAGCAACCTACGAGCAGTACTTC,CASGGTATYEQYF
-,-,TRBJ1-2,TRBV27,TGTGCCAGCAGTTTATCCCACAGTAACTATGGCTACACCTTC,CASSLSHSNYGYTF
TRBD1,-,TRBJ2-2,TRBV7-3,TGTGCCAGCAGCTCAGTGGACAGGGGTAGCACCGGGGAGCTGTTTTTT,CASSSVDRGSTGELFF
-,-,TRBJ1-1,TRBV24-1,TGTGCCACCAGGGGGGGAGGGTCTGAAGCTTTCTTT,CATRGGGSEAFF
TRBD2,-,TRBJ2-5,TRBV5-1,TGCGCCAGCAGCTTGTTATTTAGCGGGACGGGAGCCGAAGGTGGCGGAGAGACCCAGTACTTC,CASSLLFSGTGAEGGGETQYF
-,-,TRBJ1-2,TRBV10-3,TGTGCCATCAGTGAGTCCCCCGGACAGAGCTATGGCTACACCTTC,CAISESPGQSYGYTF
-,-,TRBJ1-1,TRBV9,TGTGCCAGCAGCGTAAGCGGTCAGCCGGGAACGTGGGGCACTGAAGCTTTCTTT,CASSVSGQPGTWGTEAFF
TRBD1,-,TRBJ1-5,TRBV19,TGTGCCAGTAGTGTCCGACAGGGTAGTAGCAATCAGCCCCAGCATTTT,CASSVRQGSSNQPQHF
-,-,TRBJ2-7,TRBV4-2,TGTGCCAGCAGCCAAGATCAGGGGATCTCCTACGAGCAGTACTTC,CASSQDQGISYEQYF
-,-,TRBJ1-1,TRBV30,TGTGCCTGGACCTCTTCGGGGGGTATGGACACTGAAGCTTTCTTT,CAWTSSGGMDTEAFF
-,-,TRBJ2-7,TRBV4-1,TGCGCCAGCAGCCGAATACAGGGCTTCTACGAGCAGTACTTC,CASSRIQGFYEQYF
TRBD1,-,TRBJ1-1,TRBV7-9,TGTGCCAGCAGCCTTGGGACAGCAGAAGCTTTCTTT,CASSLGTAEAFF